This TCR beta chain was sequenced for a study of CD8 T cells in ankylosing spondylitis. Molecular-barcoded quantitative 5'-RACE produced these TCR beta libraries. MiXCR, run by TCRdb on the 5' RACE reads, gives a single entry per CDR3 protein. This table holds fewer than 200,000 distinct CDR3 sequences, 18% found once. Study outcomes and limitations: Disease-linked clones bore a CD8+ phenotype, appearing relatively rarely in peripheral blood. Ankylosing spondylitis blood seemed to carry a telltale TCR beta motif made of several highly homologous variants. In ankylosing spondylitis patients, matched synovial fluid reportedly showed significant enrichment of disease-linked clones.

This clonotype has a handful of counts. Its antigen is not known. What was sequenced was blood, either unsorted or a sorted T cell fraction (not recorded which). The origin of this receptor is a male donor with ankylosing spondylitis or in good health (not recorded which).

CDR3 bases: TGTGCCAGCAGCTTAGCGTCAGCCCAAGAGACCCAGTACTTC. Translating it yields CASSLASAQETQYF. The chain combines TRBV7-9 with TRBJ2-5; no clear D gene. V lost 0 bases and J lost 1, with 6 bases in between. CDR3 length: 14 residues. Germline V lookup: CDR1 SEHNR, CDR2 FQNEAQ (reference sequence).